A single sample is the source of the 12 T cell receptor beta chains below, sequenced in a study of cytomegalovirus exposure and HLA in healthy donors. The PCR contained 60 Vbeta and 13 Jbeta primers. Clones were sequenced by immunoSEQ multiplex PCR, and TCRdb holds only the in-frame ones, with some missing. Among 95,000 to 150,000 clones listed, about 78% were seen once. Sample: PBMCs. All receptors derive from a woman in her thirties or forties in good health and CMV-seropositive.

In nucleotides, the CDR3 is TGTGCCAGCAGCTCCCGCGGGGGGGAATACAATGAGCAGTTCTTC. Translating it yields CASSSRGGEYNEQFF. This chain uses TRBV9 with TRBJ2-1, with 9 bases lining up with TRBD2. This CDR3 is built from 15 residues. Looked up from germline, CDR1 is SGDLS and CDR2 is YYNGEE. V lost 4 bases and J lost 4; bases outside the gene matches: 6.

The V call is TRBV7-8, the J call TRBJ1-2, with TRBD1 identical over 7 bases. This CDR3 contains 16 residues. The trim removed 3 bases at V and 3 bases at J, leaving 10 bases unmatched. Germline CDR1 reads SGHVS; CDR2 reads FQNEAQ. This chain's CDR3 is CASSFTSTGTDYGYTF. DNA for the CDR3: TGTGCCAGCAGCTTCACCTCCACCGGGACAGACTATGGCTACACCTTC.

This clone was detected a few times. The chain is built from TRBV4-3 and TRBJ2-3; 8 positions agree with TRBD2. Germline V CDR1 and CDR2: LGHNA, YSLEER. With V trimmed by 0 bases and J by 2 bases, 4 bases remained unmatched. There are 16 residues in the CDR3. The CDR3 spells CASSQDQAGATDTQYF. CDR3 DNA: TGCGCCAGCAGCCAAGATCAAGCGGGGGCCACAGATACGCAGTATTTT.

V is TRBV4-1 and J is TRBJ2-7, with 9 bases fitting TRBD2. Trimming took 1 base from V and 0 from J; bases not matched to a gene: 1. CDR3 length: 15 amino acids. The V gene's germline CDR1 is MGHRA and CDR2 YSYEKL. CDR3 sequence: CASSQVTSGSYEQYF. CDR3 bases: TGCGCCAGCAGCCAAGTGACTAGCGGCTCCTACGAGCAGTACTTC.

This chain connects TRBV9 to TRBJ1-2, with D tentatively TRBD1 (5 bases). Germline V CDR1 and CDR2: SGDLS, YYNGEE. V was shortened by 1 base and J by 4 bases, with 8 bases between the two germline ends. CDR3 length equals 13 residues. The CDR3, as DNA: TGTGCCAGCAGCGTAAAGGGGTCCTATGGCTACACCTTC. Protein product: CASSVKGSYGYTF.

The CDR3: CASSERSSYNSPLHF. In DNA form, the CDR3 reads TGTGCCAGCAGTGAACGGAGCTCCTATAATTCACCCCTCCACTTT. The chain recombines TRBV6-1 with TRBJ1-6; D unclear. This CDR3 spans 15 amino acids. Germline V gene data show CDR1 as MNHNS and CDR2 as SASEGT. V was clipped by 2 bases and J by 0 bases, with 5 bases between them.

CDR3 sequence: CASSLGGGMNTEAFF. The CDR3 bases are TGTGCCAGCAGCTTAGGGGGGGGAATGAACACTGAAGCTTTCTTT. The chain employs TRBV5-4 and TRBJ1-1, with D maybe TRBD1 (6 bases). Trimming pared 2 bases from V and 0 bases from J, leaving 11 bases between. Germline values: CDR1 SGHNT, CDR2 YYREEE (reference sequence). The CDR3 has 15 residues.

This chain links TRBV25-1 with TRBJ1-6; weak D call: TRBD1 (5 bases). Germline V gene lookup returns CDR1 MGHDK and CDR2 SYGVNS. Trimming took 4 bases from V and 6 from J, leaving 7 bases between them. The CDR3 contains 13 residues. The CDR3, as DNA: TGTGCCAGCAGTGGGGGGGTTAATTCACCCCTCCACTTT. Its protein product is CASSGGVNSPLHF. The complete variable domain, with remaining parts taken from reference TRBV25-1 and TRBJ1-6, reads EADIYQTPRYLVIGTGKKITLECSQTMGHDKMYWYQQDPGMELHLIHYSYGVNSTEKGDLSSESTVSRIRTEHFPLTLESARPSHTSQYLCASSGGVNSPLHFGNGTRLTVT.

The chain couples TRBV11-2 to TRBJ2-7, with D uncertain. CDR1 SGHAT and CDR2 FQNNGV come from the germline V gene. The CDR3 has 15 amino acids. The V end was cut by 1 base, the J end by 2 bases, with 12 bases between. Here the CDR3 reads CASSLVGGTTYEQYF. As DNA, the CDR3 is TGTGCCAGCAGCTTAGTAGGCGGCACTACCTACGAGCAGTACTTC.

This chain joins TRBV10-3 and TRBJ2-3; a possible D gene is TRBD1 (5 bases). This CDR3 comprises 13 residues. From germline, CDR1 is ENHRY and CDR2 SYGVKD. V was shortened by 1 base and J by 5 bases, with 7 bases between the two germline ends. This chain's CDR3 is CAISEFREDTQYF. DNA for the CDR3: TGTGCCATCAGTGAGTTCAGGGAAGATACGCAGTATTTT.

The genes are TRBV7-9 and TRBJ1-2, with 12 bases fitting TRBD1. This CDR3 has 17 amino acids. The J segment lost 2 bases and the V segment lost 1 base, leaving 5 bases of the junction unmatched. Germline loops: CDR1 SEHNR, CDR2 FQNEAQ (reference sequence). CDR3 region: CASSLGGQGAPNYGYTF. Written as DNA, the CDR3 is TGTGCCAGCAGCTTAGGGGGACAGGGGGCCCCCAACTATGGCTACACCTTC.

As DNA, the CDR3 is TGTGCCAGCAGCTTACTGACAGGGTCTGGGGCCAACGTCCTGACTTTC. Its translation is CASSLLTGSGANVLTF. This sequence joins TRBV13 and TRBJ2-6, with 7 bases aligning to TRBD1. Trimming cost V 2 bases and J 1 base; bases outside gene matches: 2. Germline values: CDR1 PRHDT, CDR2 FYEKMQ (reference sequence). The CDR3 runs to 16 residues.